These 9 T cell receptor beta chains were sequenced from one sample in a study of cytomegalovirus exposure and HLA in healthy donors. Primers: 60 Vbeta forward and 13 Jbeta reverse. Produced via immunoSEQ multiplex PCR; TCRdb's table is partial and in-frame only. The sample lists about 93,000 clones, under 90% occurring once. Sequenced material: PBMCs. Receptors were obtained from a man in his fifties in good health and CMV-seronegative.

The chain recombines TRBV7-9 with TRBJ2-5; 10 nucleotides match TRBD1. The junction had 3 bases not matched to a gene; V was cut back by 5 bases and J by 0 bases. The CDR3 length is 15 residues. Germline values: CDR1 SEHNR, CDR2 FQNEAQ (reference sequence). CDR3 DNA: TGTGCCAGCAGCCGTGGGACAGGGGACCAAGAGACCCAGTACTTC. It is translated as CASSRGTGDQETQYF.

This CDR3 is CASSYQGRGWPQHF. The CDR3 DNA sequence: TGTGCCAGCAGTTATCAAGGACGGGGTTGGCCCCAGCATTTT. The genes are TRBV27 and TRBJ1-5; D call uncertain. The CDR3 covers 14 residues. Trimming left V 4 bases short and J 9 bases short, with 16 bases between. The germline V gene encodes CDR1 MNHEY and CDR2 SMNVEV (reference sequence).

The chain employs TRBV28 and TRBJ2-5; D may be TRBD2 (7 bases). V shed 2 bases and J shed 4 bases, with 20 bases lying between them. Germline V gene data show CDR1 as MDHEN and CDR2 as SYDVKM. This CDR3 is 17 amino acids long. CDR3 sequence (DNA): TGTGCCAGCAGTTTAAGACGGAGGGGGAGGGCCTCAGAGACCCAGTACTTC. This translates into CASSLRRRGRASETQYF. The full variable domain, in which reference TRBV28 and TRBJ2-5 provide the parts outside the CDR3, is DVKVTQSSRYLVKRTGEKVFLECVQDMDHENMFWYRQDPGLGLRLIYFSYDVKMKEKGDIPEGYSVSREKKERFSLILESASTNQTSMYLCASSLRRRGRASETQYFGPGTRLLVL.

V usage is TRBV27 and J usage is TRBJ1-5; a possible D gene is TRBD1 (6 bases). CDR1 MNHEY and CDR2 SMNVEV come from the germline V gene (reference sequence). CDR3 size: 14 residues. The germline V and J ends were trimmed by 4 bases and 3 bases, with 10 bases remaining between them. CDR3 nucleotides: TGTGCCAGCAGTTCCAGACAGGCCAATCAGCCCCAGCATTTT. It is translated as CASSSRQANQPQHF.

The chain combines TRBV6-5 with TRBJ2-5; the D gene is possibly TRBD1 (6 bases). TRBJ2-7 explains the end of the DNA better; the J call may be wrong. Germline V gives CDR1 MNHEY, CDR2 SVGAGI. The CDR3 is 13 amino acids. CDR3 loop: CASSYTGSYEQYF. The CDR3 bases are TGTGCCAGCAGTTACACAGGGTCCTACGAGCAGTACTTC.

V usage is TRBV19 and J usage is TRBJ1-1; no clear D. Trimming took 4 bases from V and 0 from J, leaving 9 bases between them. Germline assignment: CDR1 LNHDA and CDR2 SQIVND (reference sequence). This CDR3 comprises 14 residues. CDR3 sequence: CASSTYRLNTEAFF. The CDR3 bases are TGTGCCAGTAGTACATACAGACTGAACACTGAAGCTTTCTTT. Looking up the rest from reference TRBV19 and TRBJ1-1 gives the full variable domain: DGGITQSPKYLFRKEGQNVTLSCEQNLNHDAMYWYRQDPGQGLRLIYYSQIVNDFQKGDIAEGYSVSREKKESFPLTVTSAQKNPTAFYLCASSTYRLNTEAFFGQGTRLTVV.

The rearrangement links TRBV5-1 to TRBJ2-3, with D possibly matching TRBD2 (5 bases). Per the germline V gene, CDR1 is SGHRS and CDR2 is YFSETQ. V lost 0 bases, J lost 9 bases, and 14 bases lay in between. The CDR3 covers 14 residues. CDR3 loop: CASSLAPDYDTQYF. The DNA of the CDR3 is TGCGCCAGCAGCTTGGCCCCCGACTACGACACGCAGTATTTT.

The J gene is TRBJ1-2, the V gene TRBV27; D is possibly TRBD1 (6 bases). V shed 8 bases and J shed 7 bases, with 20 bases lying between them. CDR1 is MNHEY, CDR2 SMNVEV, per germline (reference sequence). This CDR3 region has 14 residues. The CDR3 DNA reads as TGTGCCAGCGCCTCAATGGCCGCAGGGGTTGGCTACACCTTC. Amino acid sequence: CASASMAAGVGYTF.

This clone has a handful of counts. The V and J genes are TRBV2 and TRBJ1-2; D uncertain. Trimming removed 6 bases from V and 6 bases from J, with 11 bases in between. Germline lookup yields CDR1 SNHLY and CDR2 FYNNEI. This CDR3 has 12 residues. CDR3 loop: CASSPQSDGYTF. As DNA, the CDR3 is TGTGCCAGCAGCCCTCAATCGGATGGCTACACCTTC. Filled out from reference TRBV2 and TRBJ1-2, the complete variable domain reads EPEVTQTPSHQVTQMGQEVILRCVPISNHLYFYWYRQILGQKVEFLVSFYNNEISEKSEIFDDQFSVERPDGSNFTLKIRSTKLEDSAMYFCASSPQSDGYTFGSGTRLTVV.